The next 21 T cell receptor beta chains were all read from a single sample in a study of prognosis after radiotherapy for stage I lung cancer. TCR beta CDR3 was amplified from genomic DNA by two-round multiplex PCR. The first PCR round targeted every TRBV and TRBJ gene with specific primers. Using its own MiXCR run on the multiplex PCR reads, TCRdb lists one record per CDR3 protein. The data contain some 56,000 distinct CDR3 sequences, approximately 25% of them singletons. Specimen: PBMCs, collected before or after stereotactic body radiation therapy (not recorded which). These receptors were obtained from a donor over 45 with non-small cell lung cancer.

In nucleotides, the CDR3 is TGTGCCAGCAGTTATACGGACAGGGTCTCTTGCACCTTC. This codes for CASSYTDRVSCTF. The chain has TRBV6-5 and TRBJ1-2; 8 nucleotides agree with TRBD1. Losses at the gene ends were 3 bases for V and 13 bases for J; bases not matched to a gene: 10. The CDR3 loop spans 13 amino acids. CDR1 MNHEY and CDR2 SVGAGI come from the germline V gene.

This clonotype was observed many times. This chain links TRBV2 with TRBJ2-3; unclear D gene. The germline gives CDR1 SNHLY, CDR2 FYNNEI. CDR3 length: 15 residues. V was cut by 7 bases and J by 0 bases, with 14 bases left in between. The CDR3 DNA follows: TGTGCCAGCAAGGACGCGTACTCTAGCACAGATACGCAGTATTTT. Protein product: CASKDAYSSTDTQYF.

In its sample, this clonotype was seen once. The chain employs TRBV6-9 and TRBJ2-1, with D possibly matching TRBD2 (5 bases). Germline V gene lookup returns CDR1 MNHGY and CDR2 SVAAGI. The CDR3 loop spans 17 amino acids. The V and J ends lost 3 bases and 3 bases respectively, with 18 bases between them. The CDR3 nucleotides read TGTGCCAGCAGTTACCAGAGAGGTGGACTTTACTACAATGAGCAGTTCTTC. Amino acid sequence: CASSYQRGGLYYNEQFF.

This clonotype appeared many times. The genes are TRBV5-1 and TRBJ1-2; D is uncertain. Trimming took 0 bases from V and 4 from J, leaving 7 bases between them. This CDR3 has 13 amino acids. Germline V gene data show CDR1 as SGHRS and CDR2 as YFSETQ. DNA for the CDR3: TGCGCCAGCAGCTTGGGTAGCGGCTATGGCTACACCTTC. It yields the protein CASSLGSGYGYTF.

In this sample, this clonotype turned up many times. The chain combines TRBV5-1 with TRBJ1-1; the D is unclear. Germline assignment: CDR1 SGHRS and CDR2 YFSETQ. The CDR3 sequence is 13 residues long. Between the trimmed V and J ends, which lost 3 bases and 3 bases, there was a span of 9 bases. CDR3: CASSYGPDTEAFF. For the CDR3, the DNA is TGCGCCAGCAGCTACGGCCCGGACACTGAAGCTTTCTTT.

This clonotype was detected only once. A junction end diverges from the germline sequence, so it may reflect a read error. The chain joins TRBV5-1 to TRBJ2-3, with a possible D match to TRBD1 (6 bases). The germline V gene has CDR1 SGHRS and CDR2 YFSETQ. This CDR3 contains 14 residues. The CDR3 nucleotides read TGCTCCAGCATCTTCCGACAGGGCACAGATACGCAGTATTTT. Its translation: CSSIFRQGTDTQYF.

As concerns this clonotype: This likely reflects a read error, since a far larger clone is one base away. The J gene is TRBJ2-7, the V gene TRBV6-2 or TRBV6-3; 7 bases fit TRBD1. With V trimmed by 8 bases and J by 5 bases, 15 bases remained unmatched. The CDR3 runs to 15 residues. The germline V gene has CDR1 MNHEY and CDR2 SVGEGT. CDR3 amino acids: CASGEQGQGSHEQYF. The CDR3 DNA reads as TGTGCCAGCGGTGAACAGGGGCAGGGTTCCCACGAGCAGTACTTC.

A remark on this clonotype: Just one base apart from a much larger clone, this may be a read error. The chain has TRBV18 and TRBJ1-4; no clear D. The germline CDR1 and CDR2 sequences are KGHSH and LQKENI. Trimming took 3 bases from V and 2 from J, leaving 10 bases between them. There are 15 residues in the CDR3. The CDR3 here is CASSPADSTNEKLFF. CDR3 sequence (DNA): TGTGCCAGCTCACCGGCGGATTCCACTAATGAAAAACTGTTTTTT.

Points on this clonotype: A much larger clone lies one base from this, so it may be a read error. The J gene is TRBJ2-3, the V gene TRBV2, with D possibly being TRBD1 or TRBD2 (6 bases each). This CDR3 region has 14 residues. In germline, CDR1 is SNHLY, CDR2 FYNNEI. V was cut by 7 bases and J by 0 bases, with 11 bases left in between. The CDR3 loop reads CASILGGSTDTQYF. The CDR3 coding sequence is TGTGCCAGCATACTGGGGGGCAGCACAGATACGCAGTATTTT.

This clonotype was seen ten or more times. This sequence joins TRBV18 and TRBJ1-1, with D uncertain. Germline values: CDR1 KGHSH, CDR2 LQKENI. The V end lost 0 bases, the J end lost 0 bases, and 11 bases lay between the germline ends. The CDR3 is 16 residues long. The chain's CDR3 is CASSPPAGRMNTEAFF. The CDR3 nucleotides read TGTGCCAGCTCACCACCAGCAGGCCGTATGAACACTGAAGCTTTCTTT.

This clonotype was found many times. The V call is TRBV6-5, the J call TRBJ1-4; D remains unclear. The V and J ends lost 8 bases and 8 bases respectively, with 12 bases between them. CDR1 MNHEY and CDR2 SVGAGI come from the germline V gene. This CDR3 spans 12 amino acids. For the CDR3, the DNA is TGTGCCAGCCGTTTCGACCGGGAAAAACTGTTTTTT. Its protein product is CASRFDREKLFF.

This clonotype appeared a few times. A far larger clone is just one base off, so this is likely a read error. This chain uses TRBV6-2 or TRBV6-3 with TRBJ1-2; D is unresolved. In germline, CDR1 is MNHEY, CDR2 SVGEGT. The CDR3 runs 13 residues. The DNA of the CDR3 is TGTGCCAGCAGTGAAGAGGGAAGCTATGGCCACACCTTC. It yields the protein CASSEEGSYGHTF.

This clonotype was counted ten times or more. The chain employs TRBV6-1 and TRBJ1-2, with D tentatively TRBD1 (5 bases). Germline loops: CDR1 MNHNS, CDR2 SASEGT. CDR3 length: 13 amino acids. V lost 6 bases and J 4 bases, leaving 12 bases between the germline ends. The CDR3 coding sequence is TGTGCCAGCAGGGCGGGGGGAGGCTATGGCTACACCTTC. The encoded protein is CASRAGGGYGYTF.

CDR3 sequence reads: CASRRDWDSHLHF. Written as DNA, the CDR3 is TGTGCCAGCAGACGGGACTGGGATTCACACCTACACTTT. V and J are TRBV12-3 or TRBV12-4 and TRBJ1-6; D might be TRBD1 (5 bases). Trimming shortened V by 6 bases and J by 19 bases, and 22 bases separated the two germline ends. This CDR3 is built from 13 residues.

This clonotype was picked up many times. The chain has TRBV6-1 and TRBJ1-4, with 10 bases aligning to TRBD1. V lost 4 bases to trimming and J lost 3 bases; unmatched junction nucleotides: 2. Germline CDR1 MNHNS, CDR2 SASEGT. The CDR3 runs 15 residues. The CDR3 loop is CASSGQGAANEKLFF. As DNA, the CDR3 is TGTGCCAGCAGTGGACAGGGGGCAGCTAATGAAAAACTGTTTTTT.

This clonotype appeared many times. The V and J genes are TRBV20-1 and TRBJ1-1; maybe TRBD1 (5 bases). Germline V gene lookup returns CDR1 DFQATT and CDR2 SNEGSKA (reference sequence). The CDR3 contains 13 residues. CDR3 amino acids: CRTGTVGNTEAFF. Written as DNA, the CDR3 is TGCAGAACCGGGACGGTGGGGAACACTGAAGCTTTCTTT.

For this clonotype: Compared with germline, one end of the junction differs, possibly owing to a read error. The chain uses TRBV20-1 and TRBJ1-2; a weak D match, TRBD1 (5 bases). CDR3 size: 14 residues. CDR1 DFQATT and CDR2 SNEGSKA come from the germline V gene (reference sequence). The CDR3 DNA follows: TGCAGTGCTAGCACCCGGGACGGATTCTATTGCTACACCTTC. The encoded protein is CSASTRDGFYCYTF.

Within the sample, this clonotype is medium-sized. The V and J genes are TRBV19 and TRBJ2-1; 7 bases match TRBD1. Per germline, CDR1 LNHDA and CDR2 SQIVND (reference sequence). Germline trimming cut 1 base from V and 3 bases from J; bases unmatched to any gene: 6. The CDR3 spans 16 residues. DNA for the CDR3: TGTGCCAGTAGTATAGGGTACGGGACAGACTACAATGAGCAGTTCTTC. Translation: CASSIGYGTDYNEQFF.

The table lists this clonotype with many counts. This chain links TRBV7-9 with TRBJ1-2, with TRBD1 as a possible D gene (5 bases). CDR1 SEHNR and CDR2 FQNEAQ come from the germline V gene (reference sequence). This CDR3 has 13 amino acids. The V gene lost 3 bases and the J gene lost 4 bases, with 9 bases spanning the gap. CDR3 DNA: TGTGCCAGCAGCTTTGGCCAGGGCTATGGCTACACCTTC. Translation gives CASSFGQGYGYTF.

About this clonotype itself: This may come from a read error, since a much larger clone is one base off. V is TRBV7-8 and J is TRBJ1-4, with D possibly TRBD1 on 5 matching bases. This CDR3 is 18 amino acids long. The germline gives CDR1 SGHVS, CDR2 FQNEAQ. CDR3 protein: CVSSQVGGAAVNNEKLFF. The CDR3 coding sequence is TGTGTCAGCAGCCAAGTGGGAGGGGCAGCGGTAAATAATGAAAAACTGTTTTTT. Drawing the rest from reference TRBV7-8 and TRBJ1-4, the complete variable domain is GAGVSQSPRYKVAKRGQDVALRCDPISGHVSLFWYQQALGQGPEFLTYFQNEAQLDKSGLPSDRFFAERPEGSVSTLKIQRTQQEDSAVYLCVSSQVGGAAVNNEKLFFGSGTQLSVL.

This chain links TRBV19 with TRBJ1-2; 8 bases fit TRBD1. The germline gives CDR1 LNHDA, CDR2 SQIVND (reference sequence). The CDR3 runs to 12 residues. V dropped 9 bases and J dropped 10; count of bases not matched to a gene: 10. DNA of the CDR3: TGTGCCAGCCGGTACAGGGGGGATGTCTACACCTTC. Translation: CASRYRGDVYTF. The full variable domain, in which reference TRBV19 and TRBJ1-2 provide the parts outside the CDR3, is DGGITQSPKYLFRKEGQNVTLSCEQNLNHDAMYWYRQDPGQGLRLIYYSQIVNDFQKGDIAEGYSVSREKKESFPLTVTSAQKNPTAFYLCASRYRGDVYTFGSGTRLTVV.